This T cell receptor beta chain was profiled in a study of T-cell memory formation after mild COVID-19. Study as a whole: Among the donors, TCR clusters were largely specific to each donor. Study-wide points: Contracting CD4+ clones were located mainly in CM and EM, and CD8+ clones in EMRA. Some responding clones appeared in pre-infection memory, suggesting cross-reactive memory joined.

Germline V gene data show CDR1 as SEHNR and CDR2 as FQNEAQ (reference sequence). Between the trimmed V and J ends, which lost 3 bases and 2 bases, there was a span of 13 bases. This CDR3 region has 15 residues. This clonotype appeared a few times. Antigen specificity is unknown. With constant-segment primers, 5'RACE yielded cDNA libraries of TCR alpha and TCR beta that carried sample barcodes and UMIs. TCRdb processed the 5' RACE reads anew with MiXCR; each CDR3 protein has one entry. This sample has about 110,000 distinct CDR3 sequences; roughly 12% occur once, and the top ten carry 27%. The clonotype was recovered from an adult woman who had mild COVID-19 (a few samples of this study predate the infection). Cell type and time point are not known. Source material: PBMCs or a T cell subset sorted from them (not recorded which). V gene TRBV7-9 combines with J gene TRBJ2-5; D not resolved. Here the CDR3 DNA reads TGTGCCAGCAGCTTTCAGCGTCTACTTCAAGAGACCCAGTACTTC. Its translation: CASSFQRLLQETQYF.